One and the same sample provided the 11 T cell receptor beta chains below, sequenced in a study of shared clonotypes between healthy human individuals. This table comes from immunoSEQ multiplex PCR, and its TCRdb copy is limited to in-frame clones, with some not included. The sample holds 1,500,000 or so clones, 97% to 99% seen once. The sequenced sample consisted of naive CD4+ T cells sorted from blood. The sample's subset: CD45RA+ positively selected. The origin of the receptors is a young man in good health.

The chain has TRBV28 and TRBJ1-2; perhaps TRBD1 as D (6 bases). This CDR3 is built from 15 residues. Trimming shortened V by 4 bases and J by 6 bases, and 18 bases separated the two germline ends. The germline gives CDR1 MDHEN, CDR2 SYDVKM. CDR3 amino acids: CASSSATGRPHGYTF. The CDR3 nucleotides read TGTGCCAGCAGTTCCGCGACAGGCAGACCGCATGGCTACACCTTC.

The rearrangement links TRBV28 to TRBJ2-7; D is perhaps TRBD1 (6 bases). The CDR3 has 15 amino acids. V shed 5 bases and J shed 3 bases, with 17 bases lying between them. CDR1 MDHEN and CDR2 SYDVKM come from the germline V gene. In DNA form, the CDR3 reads TGTGCCAGCAGTCTCCCCGGACAGCAAAGCTACGAGCAGTACTTC. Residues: CASSLPGQQSYEQYF. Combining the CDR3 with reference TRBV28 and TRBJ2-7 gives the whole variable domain DVKVTQSSRYLVKRTGEKVFLECVQDMDHENMFWYRQDPGLGLRLIYFSYDVKMKEKGDIPEGYSVSREKKERFSLILESASTNQTSMYLCASSLPGQQSYEQYFGPGTRLTVT.

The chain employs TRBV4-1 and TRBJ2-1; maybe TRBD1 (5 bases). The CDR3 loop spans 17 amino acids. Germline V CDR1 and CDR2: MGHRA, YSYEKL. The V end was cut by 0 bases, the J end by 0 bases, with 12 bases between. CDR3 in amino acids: CASSQESDRSSYNEQFF. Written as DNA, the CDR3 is TGCGCCAGCAGCCAAGAGTCAGACAGAAGCTCCTACAATGAGCAGTTCTTC.

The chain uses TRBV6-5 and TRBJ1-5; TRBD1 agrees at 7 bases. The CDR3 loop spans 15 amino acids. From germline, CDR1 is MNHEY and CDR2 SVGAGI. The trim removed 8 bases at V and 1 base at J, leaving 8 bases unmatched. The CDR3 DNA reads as TGTGCCAGCCGCCAGGGGGGAAGGAGCAATCAGCCCCAGCATTTT. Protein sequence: CASRQGGRSNQPQHF.

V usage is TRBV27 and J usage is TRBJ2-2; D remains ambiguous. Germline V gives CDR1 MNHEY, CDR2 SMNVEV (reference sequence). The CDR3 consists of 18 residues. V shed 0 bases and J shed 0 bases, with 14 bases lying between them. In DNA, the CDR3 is TGTGCCAGCAGTTTATCCCGCCACTTCCCCGCGAACACCGGGGAGCTGTTTTTT. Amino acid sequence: CASSLSRHFPANTGELFF.

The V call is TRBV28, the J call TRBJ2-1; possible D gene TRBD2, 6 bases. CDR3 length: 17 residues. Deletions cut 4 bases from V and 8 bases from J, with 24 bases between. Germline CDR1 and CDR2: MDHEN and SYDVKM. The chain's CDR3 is CASSSPTGLSLGDEQFF. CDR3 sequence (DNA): TGTGCCAGCAGTTCGCCGACGGGACTGAGCCTTGGGGATGAGCAGTTCTTC.

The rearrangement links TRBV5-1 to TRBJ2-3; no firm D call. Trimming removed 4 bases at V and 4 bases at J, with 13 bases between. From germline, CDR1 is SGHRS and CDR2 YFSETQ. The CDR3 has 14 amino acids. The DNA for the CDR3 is TGCGCCAGCAGCACATCGTTAGGTGCAGATACGCAGTATTTT. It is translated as CASSTSLGADTQYF.

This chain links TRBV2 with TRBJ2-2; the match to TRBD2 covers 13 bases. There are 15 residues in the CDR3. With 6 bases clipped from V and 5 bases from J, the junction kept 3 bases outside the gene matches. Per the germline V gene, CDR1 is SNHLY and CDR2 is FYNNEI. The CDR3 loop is CASRGLAGVTGELFF. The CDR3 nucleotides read TGTGCCAGCAGAGGACTAGCGGGAGTTACCGGGGAGCTGTTTTTT.

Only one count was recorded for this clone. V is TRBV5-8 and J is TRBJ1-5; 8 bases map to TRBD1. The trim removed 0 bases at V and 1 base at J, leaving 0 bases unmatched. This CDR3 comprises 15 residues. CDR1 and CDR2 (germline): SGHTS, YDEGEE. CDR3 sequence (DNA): TGTGCCAGCAGCTTGGGGGACAGGAGCAATCAGCCCCAGCATTTT. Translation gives CASSLGDRSNQPQHF.

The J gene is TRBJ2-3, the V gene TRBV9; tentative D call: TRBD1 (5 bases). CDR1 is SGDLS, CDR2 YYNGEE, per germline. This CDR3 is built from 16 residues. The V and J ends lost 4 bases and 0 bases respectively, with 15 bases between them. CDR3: CASSTAGRFSTDTQYF. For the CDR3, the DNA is TGTGCCAGCAGCACCGCAGGGCGGTTTAGCACAGATACGCAGTATTTT.

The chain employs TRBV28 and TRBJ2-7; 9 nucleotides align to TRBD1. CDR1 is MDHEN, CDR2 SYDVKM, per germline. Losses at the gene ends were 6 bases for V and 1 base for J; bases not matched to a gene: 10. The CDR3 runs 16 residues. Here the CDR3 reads CASSPTGQGRSYEQYF. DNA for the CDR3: TGTGCCAGCAGCCCGACGGGACAGGGAAGATCCTACGAGCAGTACTTC.